A selection of T cell receptor beta chains follows, all from one sample in a study of monozygotic twins with inflammatory bowel disease. For each CDR3 protein, TCRdb gives one entry from its re-call of the 5' RACE reads, without DNA. This repertoire includes some 400,000 distinct CDR3 sequences. Sequencing was done on a sample of blood. The origin of the receptors is a human donor with ulcerative colitis or Crohn's disease, or a healthy co-twin of an affected twin (not recorded which). The CDR3 runs from the conserved cysteine through the conserved F or W.

15	TRBV5-1	TRBJ1-2	CASSLGQTNPYGCTF
18	TRBV6-2/TRBV6-3	TRBJ2-3	CASSYSGASGGSTDTQYF
15	TRBV28	TRBJ2-7	CASTPAGTFSYEQYF
13	TRBV15	TRBJ2-1	CATSREGANEQFF
14	TRBV3-1	TRBJ1-1	CASSLQPSNTEAFF
14	TRBV5-1	TRBJ1-2	CASSVGTGGRSYTF
16	TRBV7-8	TRBJ2-5	CASSLEAQGPTGTQYF
15	TRBV6-5	TRBJ2-4	CASSLTALAKNIQYF
14	TRBV5-1	TRBJ2-3	CASSLDGSTDTQYF
13	TRBV15	TRBJ2-1	CATSRDYSYEQFF
16	TRBV28	TRBJ2-7	CASSSGRSGLIYEQYF
12	TRBV5-1	TRBJ1-1	CASSLAGSEAFF
14	TRBV29-1	TRBJ2-1	CSVEGASSYNEQFF
14	TRBV7-2	TRBJ2-7	CASSLRGQLYEQYF
12	TRBV7-9	TRBJ2-7	CASSLGPWEQYF
14	TRBV7-9	TRBJ1-1	CASSGQGSLTEAFF
15	TRBV9	TRBJ1-1	CASSRGEAMNTEAFF
16	TRBV9	TRBJ2-1	CASSVGRGGAYNEQFF
14	TRBV28	TRBJ1-5	CASSPDSLNQPQHF
18	TRBV21-1	TRBJ1-3	CASSIKPGKKGSGNTIYF
14	TRBV27	TRBJ2-7	CASSWTTGAYEQYF
15	TRBV6-1	TRBJ2-2	CASRPSWGATGELFF
16	TRBV28	TRBJ1-3	CASIKGGSFSGNTIYF
13	TRBV27	TRBJ1-1	CASSNEGDTEAFF
18	TRBV5-4	TRBJ2-3	CASKPGQGALGSVDTQYF
16	TRBV5-6	TRBJ1-6	CASSLDTGSPNSPLHF
14	TRBV7-2	TRBJ1-4	CASSRGTVGEKLFF